A single T cell receptor (beta chain) is shown here with its context. This specimen belongs to a study of shared clonotypes between healthy human individuals. The method was immunoSEQ multiplex PCR; TCRdb's version includes in-frame clones alone and lacks a portion of them. Here the sample spans about 1 million clones, about 74% being singletons. J gave up 11 bases and V 2 bases, and 5 bases lay outside the gene matches. The CDR3 contains 14 residues. CDR1 is MNHEY and CDR2 is SVGAGI in the germline V gene. Sequenced sample: memory CD4+ T cells sorted from blood. The subset here: CD45RA-negative fraction. J is TRBJ1-6 and V is TRBV6-5; 8 nucleotides line up with TRBD1. This TCR was sampled from a young man in good health. CDR3 in DNA: TGTGCCAGCAGTTACACGGACAGGGATCCACCCCTCCACTTT. This sequence encodes CASSYTDRDPPLHF.